The source of this T cell receptor (beta chain) is a study of blood T cell repertoires in COVID-19. This CDR3 is 14 amino acids long. V gave up 7 bases and J gave up 2 bases; unmatched junction bases: 5. Germline-derived CDR1 and CDR2 are SNHLY and FYNNEI. Authors' processing steps: Estimates of nucleated cell counts were drawn from the amplification of reference gene primers. TCRdb's table, derived via immunoSEQ multiplex PCR, lists solely in-frame clones and lacks some. V, J and clone size derive from that table, while D and trimming were established from the DNA sequence. The sample lists around 93,000 clones; approximately 80% were seen once.

V is TRBV2 and J is TRBJ1-5; 7 positions agree with TRBD1. Specimen: peripheral blood. This receptor was identified in a man in his fifties or sixties with acute or convalescent COVID-19. CDR3 in amino acids: CASNEGTGNQPQHF. The CDR3 DNA reads TGTGCCAGCAACGAGGGGACAGGCAATCAGCCCCAGCATTTT.